The 30 T cell receptor beta chains below were found in one sample sequenced in a study of human T cells and chemical hapten exposure. Each CDR3 protein is one row after TCRdb ran MiXCR on the 5' RACE reads. The repertoire holds over 70,000 distinct CDR3 sequences, roughly 15% seen once, with about 6.5% in the top ten. Whole blood, unfractionated, served as the material for total RNA extraction. These receptors were collected from a female donor in good health.

The rearrangement links TRBV21-1 to TRBJ1-2; TRBD1, the table's D call, lacks a check against the DNA. TRBV21-1 has pseudogene status. The CDR3 is 15 amino acids. For the CDR3, the DNA is TGTGCCAGCAGCAAGGAGGAGGGGGTCCCCTATGGCTACACCTTC. Translation: CASSKEEGVPYGYTF.

This clonotype was seen a handful of times. This sequence joins TRBV6-2 or TRBV6-3 and TRBJ1-5; tentative D call: TRBD1 (5 bases). Per the germline V gene, CDR1 is MNHEY and CDR2 is SVGEGT. The CDR3 is 15 residues long. Trimming left V 5 bases short and J 6 bases short, with 17 bases between. CDR3 in DNA: TGTGCCAGCAGTCCGACAGACTTGGAGGGTCAGCCCCAGCATTTT. Encoded protein: CASSPTDLEGQPQHF.

The chain joins TRBV28 to TRBJ2-1; D not resolved. The CDR3 totals 12 residues. CDR1 and CDR2 (germline): MDHEN, SYDVKM. The V end lost 6 bases, the J end lost 13 bases, and 16 bases lay between the germline ends. The DNA for the CDR3 is TGTGCCAGCAGCCTTCGACCCGTTCTACAGTTCTTC. It encodes CASSLRPVLQFF. Looking up the rest from reference TRBV28 and TRBJ2-1 gives the full variable domain: DVKVTQSSRYLVKRTGEKVFLECVQDMDHENMFWYRQDPGLGLRLIYFSYDVKMKEKGDIPEGYSVSREKKERFSLILESASTNQTSMYLCASSLRPVLQFFGPGTRLTVL.

As to this clonotype: One junction end does not reproduce the germline sequence, and a read error may be involved. The CDR3 DNA sequence: TGTGCCAGAAGCTCGACAGGGACTAGCGGACTCTCTGGGGCCAACGTCCTGACTTTC. This encodes CARSSTGTSGLSGANVLTF. The rearrangement joins TRBV7-2 to TRBJ2-6, with TRBD2 matching over 11 bases. The V gene's germline CDR1 is SGHTA and CDR2 FQGNSA. CDR3 length: 19 amino acids.

The J gene is TRBJ1-1, the V gene TRBV7-2; no firm D call. Germline V gene data show CDR1 as SGHTA and CDR2 as FQGNSA. Trimming removed 2 bases from V and 0 bases from J, with 10 bases in between. The CDR3 runs 15 residues. Here the CDR3 reads CASSLLGSVNTEAFF. The CDR3 coding sequence is TGTGCCAGCAGCTTATTGGGGTCCGTGAACACTGAAGCTTTCTTT.

At least ten counts were recorded for this clonotype. The chain links TRBV6-2 or TRBV6-3 to TRBJ2-3; TRBD2 agrees at 8 bases. The V gene end was trimmed by 7 bases and the J gene end by 8 bases; junction bases not matched to a gene: 14. CDR3 length: 15 residues. Germline lookup yields CDR1 MNHEY and CDR2 SVGEGT. The chain's CDR3 is CASNPPRTSPVTQYF. The CDR3 nucleotides are TGTGCCAGCAATCCTCCCCGGACTAGCCCTGTTACGCAGTATTTT.

There are a few counts of this clonotype. The rearrangement joins TRBV3-1 to TRBJ1-1, with unresolved D. From germline, CDR1 is LGHDT and CDR2 YNNKEL (reference sequence). This CDR3 is built from 13 residues. The germline V and J ends were trimmed by 4 bases and 7 bases, with 13 bases remaining between them. This CDR3 is CASSPGGWSEAFF. The CDR3 nucleotides are TGTGCCAGCAGCCCCGGCGGGTGGAGTGAAGCTTTCTTT.

This chain connects TRBV6-5 to TRBJ1-1, with D maybe TRBD1 (5 bases). Trimming removed 6 bases from V and 4 bases from J, with 18 bases in between. CDR3 length: 15 amino acids. Germline V CDR1 and CDR2: MNHEY, SVGAGI. The DNA of the CDR3 is TGTGCCAGCAGCCCAAGGGGCACTTTGACCACTGAAGCTTTCTTT. Translation: CASSPRGTLTTEAFF.

This chain uses TRBV19 with TRBJ1-5; tentative D call: TRBD1 (6 bases). The CDR3 totals 16 residues. Germline values: CDR1 LNHDA, CDR2 SQIVND (reference sequence). Trimming left V 4 bases short and J 0 bases short, with 13 bases between. CDR3 DNA: TGTGCCAGTAGTACACTCACGGGGGCTAGCAATCAGCCCCAGCATTTT. Its translation is CASSTLTGASNQPQHF.

The V call is TRBV5-6, the J call TRBJ1-6; D ambiguous. CDR1 SGHDT and CDR2 YYEEEE come from the germline V gene. This CDR3 has 15 amino acids. V was pared by 0 bases and J by 6 bases, with 10 bases between. The CDR3 region is CASSLDPGSNSPLHF. Here the CDR3 DNA reads TGTGCCAGCAGCTTGGACCCGGGGAGTAATTCACCCCTCCACTTT.

The chain has TRBV6-4 and TRBJ2-2; D possibly corresponds to TRBD1 (6 bases). CDR3 size: 17 residues. V gave up 0 bases and J gave up 1 base, with 12 bases separating them. CDR1 and CDR2 (germline): MRHNA, SNTAGT. CDR3 coding DNA: TGTGCCAGCAGTGACTCTGCTAGCAGGGGGAACACCGGGGAGCTGTTTTTT. Its translation: CASSDSASRGNTGELFF.

This clonotype was recorded a few times. This chain connects TRBV20-1 to TRBJ2-7; 7 positions match TRBD2. This CDR3 comprises 15 residues. The junction had 7 bases not matched to a gene; V was cut back by 0 bases and J by 2 bases. Looked up from germline, CDR1 is DFQATT and CDR2 is SNEGSKA (reference sequence). CDR3 in DNA: TGCAGTGCTAGAGAAGTAAGCGGGGCTCCCTACGAGCAGTACTTC. Translating gives CSAREVSGAPYEQYF.

This clonotype was seen more than once but under ten times. This rearrangement joins TRBV5-1 to TRBJ2-3; D is ambiguous. In germline, CDR1 is SGHRS, CDR2 YFSETQ. Between the trimmed V and J ends, which lost 0 bases and 2 bases, there was a span of 7 bases. The length of the CDR3 is 14 residues. CDR3 loop: CASSLEGHTDTQYF. The CDR3 DNA follows: TGCGCCAGCAGCTTGGAAGGCCACACAGATACGCAGTATTTT.

This chain links TRBV6-2 or TRBV6-3 with TRBJ1-5; D call uncertain. Trimming pared 8 bases from V and 2 bases from J, leaving 7 bases between. From germline, CDR1 is MNHEY and CDR2 SVGEGT. The CDR3 loop spans 12 amino acids. The CDR3 spells CASDRGNQPQHF. For the CDR3, the DNA is TGTGCCAGCGATCGCGGCAATCAGCCCCAGCATTTT.

This clonotype was counted a few times. The chain employs TRBV9 and TRBJ2-7, with 10 bases identical to TRBD1. V was clipped by 0 bases and J by 6 bases; unmatched bases: 3. Germline-derived CDR1 and CDR2 are SGDLS and YYNGEE. CDR3 size: 14 residues. CDR3 nucleotides: TGTGCCAGCAGCGTAGAGGGACAGGGGTCCGAGCAGTACTTC. It yields the protein CASSVEGQGSEQYF. Using reference TRBV9 and TRBJ2-7 for the parts outside the CDR3, the full variable domain is DSGVTQTPKHLITATGQRVTLRCSPRSGDLSVYWYQQSLDQGLQFLIQYYNGEERAKGNILERFSAQQFPDLHSELNLSSLELGDSALYFCASSVEGQGSEQYFGPGTRLTVT.

This clonotype was counted a few times. CDR3 loop: CASSQEGSQAFNYGYTF. The CDR3 DNA is TGTGCCAGCAGCCAAGAAGGGTCCCAGGCCTTCAACTATGGCTACACCTTC. V is TRBV4-2 and J is TRBJ1-2; D gene unclear. Trimming left V 0 bases short and J 2 bases short, with 16 bases between. The germline V gene encodes CDR1 LGHNA and CDR2 YNFKEQ. The CDR3 contains 17 residues.

This clonotype was found a few times. The chain joins TRBV28 to TRBJ2-7, with D possibly TRBD2 on 6 matching bases. Trimming pared 9 bases from V and 1 base from J, leaving 16 bases between. Germline V gene sequence: CDR1 MDHEN, CDR2 SYDVKM. This CDR3 comprises 14 residues. CDR3: CASGRGGFSYEQYF. For the CDR3, the DNA is TGTGCCAGTGGGCGGGGCGGATTTTCCTACGAGCAGTACTTC.

This clonotype was picked up a small number of times. The rearrangement uses TRBV12-3 or TRBV12-4 and TRBJ2-6, with D perhaps TRBD2 (5 bases). The V end was cut by 6 bases, the J end by 2 bases, with 14 bases between. The CDR3 contains 16 residues. The DNA for the CDR3 is TGTGCCAGCAGAAAGACACTAGGGCCTGGGGCCAACGTCCTGACTTTC. It yields the protein CASRKTLGPGANVLTF.

The chain links TRBV27 to TRBJ1-2, with a possible D match to TRBD1 (5 bases). Trimming shortened V by 5 bases and J by 7 bases, and 14 bases separated the two germline ends. The germline gives CDR1 MNHEY, CDR2 SMNVEV (reference sequence). The CDR3 extends over 13 amino acids. The DNA for the CDR3 is TGTGCCAGCAGTCCTCAGGGCATGGGTGGCTACACCTTC. This encodes CASSPQGMGGYTF.

V usage is TRBV3-1 and J usage is TRBJ2-1; D gene ambiguous. V was pared by 0 bases and J by 6 bases, with 6 bases between. CDR1 and CDR2 (germline): LGHDT, YNNKEL (reference sequence). This CDR3 has 13 residues. Written as DNA, the CDR3 is TGTGCCAGCAGCCAAGAGAACAGCAATGAGCAGTTCTTC. Encoded protein: CASSQENSNEQFF.

The chain carries TRBV30 and TRBJ2-5; tentative D call: TRBD2 (7 bases). V was shortened by 1 base and J by 4 bases, with 16 bases between the two germline ends. The CDR3 runs to 15 residues. CDR1 GTSNPN and CDR2 SVGIG come from the germline V gene (reference sequence). In DNA, the CDR3 is TGTGCCTGGAGTGGGGGGGGCAGGGCGAGAGAGACCCAGTACTTC. Translated: CAWSGGGRARETQYF.

This chain links TRBV7-8 with TRBJ1-2; possibly TRBD1 for D (6 bases). CDR3 length: 16 residues. Germline CDR1 SGHVS, CDR2 FQNEAQ. Trimming took off 1 base at V and 6 bases at J, with 18 bases between the two ends. Here the CDR3 reads CASSLGRGANVHGYTF. The CDR3 coding sequence is TGTGCCAGCAGCTTAGGGCGGGGGGCGAATGTTCATGGCTACACCTTC.

This clonotype was counted a few times. The genes are TRBV6-1 and TRBJ2-7; D gene uncertain. Germline loops: CDR1 MNHNS, CDR2 SASEGT. V gave up 6 bases and J gave up 0 bases, with 21 bases separating them. The CDR3 runs 17 residues. CDR3 DNA: TGTGCCAGCAGGGACCCTTTAGGCGGCGACTTCTCCTACGAGCAGTACTTC. Its translation: CASRDPLGGDFSYEQYF.

This clonotype was seen a few times. The V and J genes are TRBV18 and TRBJ1-1; D is undetermined. The V and J ends lost 5 bases and 3 bases respectively, with 10 bases between them. The length of the CDR3 is 13 residues. Germline-derived CDR1 and CDR2 are KGHSH and LQKENI. This chain's CDR3 is CASSEDGDTEAFF. CDR3 DNA: TGTGCCAGCTCAGAGGACGGAGACACTGAAGCTTTCTTT. The full variable domain, rest sourced from reference TRBV18 and TRBJ1-1, is NAGVMQNPRHLVRRRGQEARLRCSPMKGHSHVYWYRQLPEEGLKFMVYLQKENIIDESGMPKERFSAEFPKEGPSILRIQQVVRGDSAAYFCASSEDGDTEAFFGQGTRLTVV.

The sample holds a few counts of this clonotype. The chain joins TRBV28 to TRBJ1-1; D unresolved. The CDR3 runs to 11 residues. The V and J ends lost 6 bases and 6 bases respectively, with 8 bases between them. CDR1 is MDHEN, CDR2 SYDVKM, per germline. DNA for the CDR3: TGTGCCAGCAGGGAGAGGGCTGAAGCTTTCTTT. This gives the protein CASRERAEAFF.

The chain's CDR3 is CASSSSGTIINEQFF. The CDR3 DNA sequence: TGTGCCAGCAGTTCGAGTGGGACTATTATCAATGAGCAGTTCTTC. The V call is TRBV27, the J call TRBJ2-1; TRBD2 matches 7 bases. The germline V gene has CDR1 MNHEY and CDR2 SMNVEV (reference sequence). CDR3 length equals 15 residues. V shed 4 bases and J 6 bases; nucleotides not matched to a gene: 9.

This chain links TRBV30 with TRBJ2-1; 7 bases fit TRBD2. This CDR3 has 14 residues. The V and J ends lost 3 bases and 4 bases, in that order; junction bases with no gene match: 6. Germline values: CDR1 GTSNPN, CDR2 SVGIG (reference sequence). Written as DNA, the CDR3 is TGTGCCTGGAGACGGGCTAGCGGATACAATGAGCAGTTCTTC. Translated, it gives CAWRRASGYNEQFF.

The gene calls are TRBV11-2 and TRBJ2-5; D is ambiguous. This CDR3 contains 11 residues. Germline V gene data show CDR1 as SGHAT and CDR2 as FQNNGV. With 6 bases removed from V and 10 bases from J, the gap between germline ends came to 12 bases. For the CDR3, the DNA is TGTGCCAGCAGTTCATATTCGAACCAGTACTTC. Protein sequence: CASSSYSNQYF.

This clonotype was recorded a few times. The CDR3 bases are TGTGCCAGCTCACCCACACTGACCGGGACGGACGAAGCTTTCTTT. Translation: CASSPTLTGTDEAFF. This rearrangement joins TRBV18 to TRBJ1-1, with D possibly TRBD1 on 5 matching bases. Germline CDR1 is KGHSH and CDR2 is LQKENI. Trimming cost V 3 bases and J 8 bases, with 19 bases left between them. There are 15 residues in the CDR3.

The V call is TRBV7-2, the J call TRBJ2-7; TRBD1 is a possible D gene (7 bases). Germline-derived CDR1 and CDR2 are SGHTA and FQGNSA. V lost 5 bases and J 6 bases, leaving 11 bases between the germline ends. The CDR3 spans 12 residues. CDR3 sequence: CASSPQGGEQYF. Written as DNA, the CDR3 is TGTGCCAGCAGCCCGCAGGGGGGCGAGCAGTACTTC.